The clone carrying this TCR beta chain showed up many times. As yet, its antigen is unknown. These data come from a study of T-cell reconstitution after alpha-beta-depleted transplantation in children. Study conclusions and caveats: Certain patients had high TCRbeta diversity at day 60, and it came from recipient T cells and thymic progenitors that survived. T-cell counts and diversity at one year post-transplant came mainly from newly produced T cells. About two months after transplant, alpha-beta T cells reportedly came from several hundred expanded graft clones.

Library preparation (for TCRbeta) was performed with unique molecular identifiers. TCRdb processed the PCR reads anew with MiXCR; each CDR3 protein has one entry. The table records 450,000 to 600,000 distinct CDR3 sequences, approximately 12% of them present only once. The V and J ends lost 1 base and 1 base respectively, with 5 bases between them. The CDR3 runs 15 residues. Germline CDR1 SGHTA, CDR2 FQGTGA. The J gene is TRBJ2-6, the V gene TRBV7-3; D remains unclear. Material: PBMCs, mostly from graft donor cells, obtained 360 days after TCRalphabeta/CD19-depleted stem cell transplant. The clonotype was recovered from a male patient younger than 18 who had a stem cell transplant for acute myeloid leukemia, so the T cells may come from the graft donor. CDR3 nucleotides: TGTGCCAGCAGCTTAAAACAGTCTGGGGCCAACGTCCTGACTTTC. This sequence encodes CASSLKQSGANVLTF.